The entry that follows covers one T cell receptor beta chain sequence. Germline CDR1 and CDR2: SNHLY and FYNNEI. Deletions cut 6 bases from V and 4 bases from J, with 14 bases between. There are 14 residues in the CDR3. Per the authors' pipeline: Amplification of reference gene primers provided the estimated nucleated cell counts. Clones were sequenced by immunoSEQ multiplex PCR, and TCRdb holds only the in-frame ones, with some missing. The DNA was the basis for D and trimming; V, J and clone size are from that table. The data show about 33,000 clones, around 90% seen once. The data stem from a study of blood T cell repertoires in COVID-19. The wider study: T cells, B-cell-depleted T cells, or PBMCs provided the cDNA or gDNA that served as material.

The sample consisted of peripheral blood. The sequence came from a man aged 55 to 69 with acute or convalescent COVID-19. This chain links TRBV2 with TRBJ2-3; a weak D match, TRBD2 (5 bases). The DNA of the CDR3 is TGTGCCAGCAGACCTCTCCTCGGGGCAGATACGCAGTATTTT. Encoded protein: CASRPLLGADTQYF. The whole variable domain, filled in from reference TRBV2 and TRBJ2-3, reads EPEVTQTPSHQVTQMGQEVILRCVPISNHLYFYWYRQILGQKVEFLVSFYNNEISEKSEIFDDQFSVERPDGSNFTLKIRSTKLEDSAMYFCASRPLLGADTQYFGPGTRLTVL.